This T cell receptor beta chain was found in a study of blood T cell repertoires in COVID-19. In the study overall: Sites in the United States, Italy and Spain provided acute and convalescent COVID-19 samples. PBMCs, B-cell-depleted T cells, or T cells were the source of the cDNA or gDNA that made up the material.

Per the study methods: Using reference gene primer amplification, nucleated cell counts were estimated. The assay was immunoSEQ multiplex PCR, and TCRdb's table has in-frame clones only and misses some. V and J calls plus clone size are reproduced from that table; the DNA served to infer D and trimming. The table shows approximately 250,000 clones, with almost 85% occurring only once. The germline V gene encodes CDR1 SGHRS and CDR2 YFSETQ. The CDR3 sequence is 15 residues long. The ends lost 4 bases at V and 3 bases at J; junction bases unmatched: 7. Seattle cases were enrolled at active infection and followed longitudinally.

This sequence joins TRBV5-1 and TRBJ1-5; 7 positions agree with TRBD1. This clonotype was sampled from a man aged 50 to 60 with COVID-19, enrolled during active disease. Sequences were obtained from peripheral blood. The CDR3 spells CASSVSTGPNQPQHF. CDR3 coding DNA: TGCGCCAGCAGCGTTTCGACAGGGCCCAATCAGCCCCAGCATTTT.